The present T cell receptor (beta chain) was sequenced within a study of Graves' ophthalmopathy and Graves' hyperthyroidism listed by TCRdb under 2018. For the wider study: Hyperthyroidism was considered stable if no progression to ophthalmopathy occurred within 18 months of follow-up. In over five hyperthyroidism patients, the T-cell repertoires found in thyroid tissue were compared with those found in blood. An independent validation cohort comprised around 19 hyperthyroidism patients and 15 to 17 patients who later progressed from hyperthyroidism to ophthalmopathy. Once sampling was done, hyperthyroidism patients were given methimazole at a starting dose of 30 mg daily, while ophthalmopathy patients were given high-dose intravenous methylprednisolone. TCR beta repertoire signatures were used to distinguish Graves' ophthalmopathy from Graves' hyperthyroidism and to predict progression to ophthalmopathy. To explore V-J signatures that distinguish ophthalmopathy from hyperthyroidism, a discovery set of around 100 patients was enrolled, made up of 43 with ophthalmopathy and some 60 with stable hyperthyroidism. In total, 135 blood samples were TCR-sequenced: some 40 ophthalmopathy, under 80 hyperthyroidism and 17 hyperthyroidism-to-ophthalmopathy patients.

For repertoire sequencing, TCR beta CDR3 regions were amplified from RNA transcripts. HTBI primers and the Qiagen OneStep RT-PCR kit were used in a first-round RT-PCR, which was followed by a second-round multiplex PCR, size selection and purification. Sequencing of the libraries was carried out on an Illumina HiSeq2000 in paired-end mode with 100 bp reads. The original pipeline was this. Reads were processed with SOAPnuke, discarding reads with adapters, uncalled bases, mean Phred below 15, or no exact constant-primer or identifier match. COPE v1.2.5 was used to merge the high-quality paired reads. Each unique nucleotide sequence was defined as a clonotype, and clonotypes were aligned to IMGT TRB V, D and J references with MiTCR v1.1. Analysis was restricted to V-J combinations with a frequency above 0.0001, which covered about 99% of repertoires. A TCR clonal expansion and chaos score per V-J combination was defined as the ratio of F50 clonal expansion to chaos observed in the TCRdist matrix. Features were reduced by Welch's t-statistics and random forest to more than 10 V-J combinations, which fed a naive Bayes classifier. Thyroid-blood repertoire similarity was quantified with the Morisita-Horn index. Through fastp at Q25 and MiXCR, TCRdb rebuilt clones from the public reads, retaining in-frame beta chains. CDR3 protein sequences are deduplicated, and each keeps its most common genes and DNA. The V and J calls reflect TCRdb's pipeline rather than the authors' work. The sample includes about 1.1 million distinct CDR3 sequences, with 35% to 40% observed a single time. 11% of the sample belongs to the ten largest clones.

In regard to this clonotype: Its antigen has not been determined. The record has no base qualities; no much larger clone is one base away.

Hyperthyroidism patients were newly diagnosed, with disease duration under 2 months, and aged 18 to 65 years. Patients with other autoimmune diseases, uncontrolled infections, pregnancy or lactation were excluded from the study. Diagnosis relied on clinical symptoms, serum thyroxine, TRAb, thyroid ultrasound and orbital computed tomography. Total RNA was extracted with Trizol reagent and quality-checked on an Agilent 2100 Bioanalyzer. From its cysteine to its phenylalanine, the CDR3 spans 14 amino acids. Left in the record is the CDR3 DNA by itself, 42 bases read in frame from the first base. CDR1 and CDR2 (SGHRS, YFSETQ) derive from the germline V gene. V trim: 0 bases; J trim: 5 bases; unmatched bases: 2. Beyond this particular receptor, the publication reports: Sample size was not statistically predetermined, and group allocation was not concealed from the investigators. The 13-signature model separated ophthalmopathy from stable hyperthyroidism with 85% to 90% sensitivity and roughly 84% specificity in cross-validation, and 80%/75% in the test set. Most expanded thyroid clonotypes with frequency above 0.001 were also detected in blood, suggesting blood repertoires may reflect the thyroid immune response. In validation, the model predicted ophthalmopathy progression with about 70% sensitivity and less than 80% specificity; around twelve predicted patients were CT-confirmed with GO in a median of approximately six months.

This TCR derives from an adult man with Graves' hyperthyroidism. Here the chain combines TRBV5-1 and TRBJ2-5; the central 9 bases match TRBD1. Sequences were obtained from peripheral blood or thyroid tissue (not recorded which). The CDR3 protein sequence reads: CASSLEQGAETQYF. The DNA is TGCGCCAGCAGCTTGGAACAGGGGGCGGAGACCCAGTACTTC.